The rows below give T cell receptor beta chains drawn from one sample of a study of T cells in Graves' hyperthyroidism and ophthalmopathy. MiXCR, applied by TCRdb to the multiplex PCR reads, yields one record per CDR3 protein. The top ten hold 9.2% of the sample, which has about 360,000 distinct CDR3 sequences, about 12% seen once. Sequenced: blood. The receptors were gathered from a woman aged 18-29 years with Graves' hyperthyroidism. CDR3s include the opening cysteine and the closing phenylalanine or tryptophan. Each record gives: CDR3 protein, CDR3 DNA, J gene, clone size, V gene, D gene. The D gene is left open where the match is weak. Some rows mark clone size as missing; the rest say once, few, many or name a class of expanded clone.

CASSLGGVETEAFF TGTGCCAGCAGTTTAGGGGGGGTCGAGACTGAAGCTTTCTTT TRBJ1-1 many TRBV27 NA
CAINSGLRETQYF TGTGCCATCAATAGCGGGCTCCGGGAGACCCAGTACTTC TRBJ2-5 NA TRBV10-3 TRBD2
CASSQAGAGETQYF TGTGCCAGCAGCCAAGCCGGTGCCGGGGAGACCCAGTACTTC TRBJ2-5 NA TRBV7-2 NA
CASRLINTEAFF TGTGCCAGTCGACTGATCAACACTGAAGCTTTCTTT TRBJ1-1 many TRBV7-9 NA
CASSLGATGLGSNQPQHF TGTGCCAGCAGCTTAGGAGCGACAGGTTTGGGTAGCAATCAGCCCCAGCATTTT TRBJ1-5 many TRBV7-2 NA
CASSLDGGSNQPQHF TGTGCCAGCAGCTTAGACGGGGGCAGCAATCAGCCCCAGCATTTT TRBJ1-5 many TRBV7-2 NA
CASSTPIRQGSTDTQYF TGTGCCAGCAGTACCCCAATTCGACAGGGGAGCACAGATACGCAGTATTTT TRBJ2-3 many TRBV6-2/TRBV6-3 TRBD1
CASNRRVQETQYF TGTGCCAGCAACCGGCGGGTCCAAGAGACCCAGTACTTC TRBJ2-5 many TRBV6-1 NA
CASSQAIRTSGFTGELFF TGCGCCAGCAGCCAAGCCATCAGGACTAGCGGGTTCACCGGGGAGCTGTTTTTT TRBJ2-2 NA TRBV4-3 TRBD2
CATSYPTARPNYGYTF TGTGCCACCAGCTACCCGACAGCCAGGCCTAACTATGGCTACACCTTC TRBJ1-2 many TRBV15 NA